These 18 T cell receptor beta chains were all obtained from the same sample, sequenced in a study of T cell responses to AZD1222 COVID-19 vaccine. TCRdb's copy holds only in-frame clones and misses some; the assay was immunoSEQ multiplex PCR. The sample has some 100,000 clones; just over 90% are singletons. The sequencing here drew on peripheral blood, taken on day 0 of AZD1222 vaccination. Receptors originate from an adult in good health.

CDR3 sequence: CASRLQSLAKNIQYF. The CDR3 coding sequence is TGTGCCAGCAGGCTCCAGTCTCTAGCCAAAAACATTCAGTACTTC. The rearrangement links TRBV28 to TRBJ2-4; no clear D. Germline CDR1 and CDR2: MDHEN and SYDVKM. The CDR3 loop spans 15 amino acids. V lost 6 bases and J 0 bases, leaving 12 bases between the germline ends.

The CDR3 is CASEANYGYTF. The CDR3 DNA reads TGTGCCAGCGAGGCTAACTATGGCTACACCTTC. This sequence joins TRBV7-9 and TRBJ1-2; D remains ambiguous. CDR1 and CDR2 from the germline V gene are SEHNR and FQNEAQ (reference sequence). Trimming removed 8 bases at V and 0 bases at J, with 4 bases between. There are 11 residues in the CDR3. Combining the CDR3 with reference TRBV7-9 and TRBJ1-2 gives the whole variable domain DTGVSQNPRHKITKRGQNVTFRCDPISEHNRLYWYRQTLGQGPEFLTYFQNEAQLEKSRLLSDRFSAERPKGSFSTLEIQRTEQGDSAMYLCASEANYGYTFGSGTRLTVV.

The V call is TRBV27, the J call TRBJ1-2; weak D call: TRBD1 (5 bases). Per germline, CDR1 MNHEY and CDR2 SMNVEV (reference sequence). CDR3 length: 13 residues. V was cut by 5 bases and J by 8 bases, with 15 bases left in between. CDR3 DNA sequence: TGTGCCAGCAGTAGACAGACTGGAAACGGCTACACCTTC. This translates into CASSRQTGNGYTF.

This rearrangement joins TRBV7-2 to TRBJ1-2; 11 bases fit TRBD1. After removal of 2 bases from V and 7 bases from J, the junction contained 12 bases not matched to a gene. Germline CDR1 SGHTA, CDR2 FQGNSA. The CDR3 extends over 17 amino acids. Here the CDR3 DNA reads TGTGCCAGCAGCTTAAATCCCGGGACAGGGGGAATCGGTGGCTACACCTTC. Residues: CASSLNPGTGGIGGYTF.

The V and J genes are TRBV12-3 or TRBV12-4 and TRBJ1-3; 7 bases match TRBD1. The V segment lost 4 bases and the J segment 10 bases; nucleotides outside the gene matches: 1. CDR3 length: 11 residues. The CDR3 loop is CASSSRGTIYF. CDR3 in DNA: TGTGCCAGCAGTTCCAGGGGGACCATATATTTT.

The chain has TRBV7-2 and TRBJ1-3, with D hard to call. Germline-derived CDR1 and CDR2 are SGHTA and FQGNSA. V lost 2 bases and J 0 bases, leaving 5 bases between the germline ends. This CDR3 spans 14 amino acids. The CDR3: CASSLPSSGNTIYF. In nucleotides, the CDR3 is TGTGCCAGCAGCTTACCGAGCTCTGGAAACACCATATATTTT.

This clone was detected a few times. This chain's CDR3 is CASSPSGTNPGNTIYF. The CDR3 region has the DNA TGTGCCAGCTCACCGAGCGGGACAAACCCTGGAAACACCATATATTTT. The chain combines TRBV18 with TRBJ1-3; D perhaps matches TRBD1 (6 bases). CDR1 and CDR2 from the germline V gene are KGHSH and LQKENI. V lost 3 bases and J 2 bases, leaving 14 bases between the germline ends. The CDR3 consists of 16 residues.

The chain joins TRBV6-5 to TRBJ2-5; D might be TRBD1 (5 bases). Germline V gives CDR1 MNHEY, CDR2 SVGAGI. V was cut by 2 bases and J by 2 bases, with 9 bases left in between. The CDR3 sequence is 14 residues long. DNA of the CDR3: TGTGCCAGCAGTTACGACAGTACTCAAGAGACCCAGTACTTC. Its translation: CASSYDSTQETQYF.

The rearrangement joins TRBV9 to TRBJ2-3, with no clear D. V was cut by 7 bases and J by 8 bases, with 14 bases left in between. The germline CDR1 and CDR2 sequences are SGDLS and YYNGEE. The CDR3 has 12 residues. The CDR3 nucleotides read TGTGCCAGCGGGGTAGCTCACGGTACGCAGTATTTT. It translates to CASGVAHGTQYF.

CDR3 residues: CASSIGQGRDEQFF. In DNA form, the CDR3 reads TGTGCCAGTAGTATAGGCCAAGGTAGGGATGAGCAGTTCTTC. V usage is TRBV19 and J usage is TRBJ2-1; D uncertain. Germline CDR1 and CDR2: LNHDA and SQIVND (reference sequence). Trimming removed 1 base at V and 8 bases at J, with 12 bases between. This CDR3 is built from 14 residues.

In its sample, this clone was seen once. The chain employs TRBV7-2 and TRBJ2-3, with TRBD2 matching 8 bases. CDR1 is SGHTA and CDR2 is FQGNSA in the germline V gene. Trimming at V came to 2 bases and at J to 1 base, leaving 2 bases not matched to a gene. This CDR3 comprises 15 residues. In DNA, the CDR3 is TGTGCCAGCAGCTTATCAGCGGGGGGCACAGATACGCAGTATTTT. It codes for CASSLSAGGTDTQYF.

The V call is TRBV24-1, the J call TRBJ2-7; 7 positions match TRBD1. The V and J ends lost 2 bases and 10 bases, in that order; junction bases with no gene match: 4. The CDR3 is made up of 12 amino acids. Germline CDR1 and CDR2: KGHDR and SFDVKD. CDR3 region: CATSDSDREQYF. The DNA for the CDR3 is TGTGCCACCAGTGATTCCGACAGGGAACAGTACTTC.

The chain recombines TRBV7-2 with TRBJ2-1; 10 nucleotides match TRBD1. This CDR3 spans 14 amino acids. Looked up from germline, CDR1 is SGHTA and CDR2 is FQGNSA. V trimming: 6 bases; J trimming: 9 bases; junction bases outside the gene matches: 8. CDR3 nucleotide sequence: TGTGCCAGCAGACAAGACAGGGGGCGAAGTGAGCAGTTCTTC. Translating it yields CASRQDRGRSEQFF.

The chain uses TRBV28 and TRBJ2-3; TRBD1 matches 10 bases. The CDR3 is 15 amino acids. Per the germline V gene, CDR1 is MDHEN and CDR2 is SYDVKM. In nucleotides, the CDR3 is TGTGCTCACCGCGGACAGGGGGACGACACAGATACGCAGTATTTT. This encodes CAHRGQGDDTDTQYF.

Points on this clone: In the same sample, other DNA sequences code for this CDR3. The genes are TRBV7-2 and TRBJ1-1; unclear D gene. The CDR3 length is 13 residues. CDR1 and CDR2 from the germline V gene are SGHTA and FQGNSA. Trimming removed 1 base from V and 1 base from J, with 4 bases in between. The CDR3 DNA follows: TGTGCCAGCAGCTTAGTAAGGAACACTGAAGCTTTCTTT. Residues: CASSLVRNTEAFF.

The rearrangement links TRBV9 to TRBJ1-2; D uncertain. The germline V gene has CDR1 SGDLS and CDR2 YYNGEE. V lost 0 bases to trimming and J lost 1 base, with 16 bases between them. This CDR3 has 17 amino acids. CDR3: CASSVVEPTPGNYGYTF. CDR3 nucleotide sequence: TGTGCCAGCAGCGTAGTAGAGCCAACTCCAGGTAACTATGGCTACACCTTC. The variable domain in full, completed from reference TRBV9 and TRBJ1-2, reads DSGVTQTPKHLITATGQRVTLRCSPRSGDLSVYWYQQSLDQGLQFLIQYYNGEERAKGNILERFSAQQFPDLHSELNLSSLELGDSALYFCASSVVEPTPGNYGYTFGSGTRLTVV.

The chain joins TRBV7-2 to TRBJ2-3, with TRBD1 matching 12 bases. The CDR3 totals 18 residues. V was clipped by 1 base and J by 1 base; unmatched bases: 6. Germline V gives CDR1 SGHTA, CDR2 FQGNSA. The CDR3 nucleotides are TGTGCCAGCAGCTTAGAGGGACAGGGGGCGGCGGGCACAGATACGCAGTATTTT. As protein: CASSLEGQGAAGTDTQYF.

The J gene is TRBJ1-3, the V gene TRBV6-1, with D hard to call. Between the trimmed V and J ends, which lost 4 bases and 0 bases, there was a span of 19 bases. The CDR3 spans 18 residues. Germline assignment: CDR1 MNHNS and CDR2 SASEGT. The CDR3 loop reads CASSAAWAGTSSGNTIYF. The CDR3 DNA follows: TGTGCCAGCAGTGCCGCCTGGGCGGGAACCAGCTCTGGAAACACCATATATTTT.